Presented here are 17 T cell receptor beta chains from one specimen sequenced in a study of lymphopenia after photon versus proton radiotherapy. Sequenced by immunoSEQ multiplex PCR; TCRdb stores in-frame clones only, minus some. The table lists fewer than 70,000 clones, around 87% of them singletons. Sequencing used peripheral blood, obtained from a patient treated with proton-based radiotherapy. The receptors originated from a man older than 75 with esophageal cancer.

This rearrangement joins TRBV21-1 to TRBJ2-7; the table calls TRBD1, which could not be checked here. TRBV21-1 is a known pseudogene. This CDR3 is 14 amino acids long. Here the CDR3 DNA reads TGTGCCAGGAGACACCGGGACACCGCCTACGAGCAGTACTTC. This codes for CARRHRDTAYEQYF.

This clone is labeled medium-sized. The rearrangement uses TRBV19 and TRBJ1-5; 12 nucleotides align to TRBD1. Per germline, CDR1 LNHDA and CDR2 SQIVND (reference sequence). The V segment lost 2 bases and the J segment 0 bases; nucleotides outside the gene matches: 5. This CDR3 region has 18 residues. The CDR3 nucleotides read TGTGCCAGTAGTATAACGGGACAGGGGGCATATAGCAATCAGCCCCAGCATTTT. The encoded protein is CASSITGQGAYSNQPQHF.

J is TRBJ1-3 and V is TRBV5-6; D is perhaps TRBD1 (5 bases). This CDR3 has 15 residues. V was pared by 6 bases and J by 2 bases, with 15 bases between. The germline CDR1 and CDR2 sequences are SGHDT and YYEEEE. The CDR3 here is CASTSGPGTGNTIYF. CDR3 bases: TGTGCCAGCACCTCTGGCCCAGGGACTGGAAACACCATATATTTT.

The V gene is TRBV6-6, the J gene TRBJ1-1, with D hard to call. Trimming stripped 2 bases from V and 2 bases from J, with 6 bases between. Germline-derived CDR1 and CDR2 are MNHNY and SVGAGI (reference sequence). CDR3 size: 13 residues. The CDR3 nucleotides read TGTGCCAGCAGTTACGATCCTAACACTGAAGCTTTCTTT. It codes for CASSYDPNTEAFF.

This chain uses TRBV10-1 with TRBJ2-1; D might be TRBD1 or TRBD2, each matching 6 bases. This CDR3 spans 13 amino acids. Germline CDR1 is WNHNN and CDR2 is SYGVQD (reference sequence). V dropped 10 bases and J dropped 8 bases, with 18 bases sitting between them. CDR3 sequence (DNA): TGCGCCACCTCGAGGGGGGAGCTGTATGAGCAGTTCTTC. Amino acid sequence: CATSRGELYEQFF.

The gene calls are TRBV5-6 and TRBJ1-3; no clear D. V lost 0 bases and J 2 bases, leaving 6 bases between the germline ends. Germline V gives CDR1 SGHDT, CDR2 YYEEEE. This CDR3 spans 14 amino acids. CDR3 sequence reads: CASSLEVPGNTIYF. The CDR3 DNA follows: TGTGCCAGCAGCTTGGAGGTCCCTGGAAACACCATATATTTT.

This rearrangement joins TRBV29-1 to TRBJ2-3; a possible D gene is TRBD2 (5 bases). The CDR3 totals 13 residues. Germline CDR1 is SQVTM and CDR2 is ANQGSEA. V lost 3 bases to trimming and J lost 4 bases, with 11 bases between them. The CDR3 spells CSVDSGVADTQYF. The CDR3 nucleotides read TGCAGCGTTGATTCCGGGGTGGCAGATACGCAGTATTTT.

As regards this clone: Germline is not matched at one junction end, which may reflect a read error. The chain joins TRBV19 to TRBJ1-3; TRBD1 agrees at 7 bases. The CDR3 length is 14 residues. The V gene's germline CDR1 is LNHDA and CDR2 SQIVND (reference sequence). CDR3 protein: CVSNDPGQGNTIYF. CDR3 in DNA: TGTGTCAGTAACGACCCGGGACAGGGAAACACCATATATTTT.

This clone was observed once. V gene TRBV4-3 combines with J gene TRBJ1-2; possibly TRBD1 for D (5 bases). The V end lost 4 bases, the J end lost 6 bases, and 12 bases lay between the germline ends. CDR1 LGHNA and CDR2 YSLEER come from the germline V gene. CDR3 length: 13 residues. The DNA of the CDR3 is TGCGCCAGCAGCCTTCGGCGGGGCGATGGCTACACCTTC. Its translation is CASSLRRGDGYTF.

This clone has only a few counts. The chain carries TRBV7-8 and TRBJ2-1, with a tentative D call TRBD1 (6 bases). Per the germline V gene, CDR1 is SGHVS and CDR2 is FQNEAQ. The CDR3 extends over 14 amino acids. V dropped 3 bases and J dropped 7 bases, with 13 bases sitting between them. The CDR3 DNA sequence: TGTGCCAGCAGCTTCAGTACAGGGTTGAATGAGCAGTTCTTC. The encoded protein is CASSFSTGLNEQFF.

The chain recombines TRBV29-1 with TRBJ1-1, with D perhaps matching TRBD1 (6 bases). This CDR3 comprises 12 residues. CDR1 and CDR2 (germline): SQVTM, ANQGSEA. V lost 4 bases to trimming and J lost 12 bases, with 18 bases between them. The CDR3 sequence is CSVVQGRDRPFF. In DNA form, the CDR3 reads TGCAGCGTTGTTCAGGGAAGAGACAGGCCTTTCTTT.

In its sample, this clone was seen once. V gene TRBV6-6 combines with J gene TRBJ1-2, with D uncertain. CDR1 is MNHNY, CDR2 SVGAGI, per germline (reference sequence). CDR3 length: 13 residues. The germline V and J ends were trimmed by 6 bases and 5 bases, with 13 bases remaining between them. CDR3 nucleotides: TGTGCCAGCAGCCCCGACGGAATATATGGCTACACCTTC. Its protein is CASSPDGIYGYTF.

CDR3 in amino acids: CASSKSGTPDEQYF. CDR3 nucleotide sequence: TGTGCCAGCAGCAAATCCGGGACACCAGATGAGCAGTACTTC. This chain connects TRBV7-9 to TRBJ2-7, with D possibly being TRBD1 (6 bases). The V end lost 5 bases, the J end lost 7 bases, and 18 bases lay between the germline ends. The CDR3 is 14 amino acids. Looked up from germline, CDR1 is SEHNR and CDR2 is FQNEAQ (reference sequence).

CDR3 nucleotides: TGTGCCAGCACCACAGGGGAGGCTGGCTACACCTTC. Protein product: CASTTGEAGYTF. This chain connects TRBV6-1 to TRBJ1-2, with 7 bases lining up with TRBD1. V was pared by 7 bases and J by 7 bases, with 6 bases of the junction left unmatched. Germline-derived CDR1 and CDR2 are MNHNS and SASEGT. The length of the CDR3 is 12 residues.

The chain uses TRBV19 and TRBJ2-1; D is unclear. CDR3 length: 15 residues. Between the trimmed V and J ends, which lost 3 bases and 4 bases, there was a span of 13 bases. The germline gives CDR1 LNHDA, CDR2 SQIVND (reference sequence). CDR3 region: CASSMVGVTYNEQFF. CDR3 in DNA: TGTGCCAGTAGTATGGTTGGGGTCACTTACAATGAGCAGTTCTTC. The complete variable domain, with remaining parts taken from reference TRBV19 and TRBJ2-1, reads DGGITQSPKYLFRKEGQNVTLSCEQNLNHDAMYWYRQDPGQGLRLIYYSQIVNDFQKGDIAEGYSVSREKKESFPLTVTSAQKNPTAFYLCASSMVGVTYNEQFFGPGTRLTVL.

The chain couples TRBV5-1 to TRBJ1-2, with TRBD1 matching over 9 bases. The CDR3 is 16 amino acids. Germline lookup yields CDR1 SGHRS and CDR2 YFSETQ. V lost 4 bases to trimming and J lost 8 bases; unmatched junction nucleotides: 15. CDR3 protein: CASSLGRGQGGRGYTF. The CDR3 nucleotides are TGCGCCAGCAGCCTGGGGAGGGGACAGGGAGGACGAGGCTACACCTTC.

This chain links TRBV30 with TRBJ1-6; D call uncertain. There are 14 residues in the CDR3. Trimming removed 2 bases at V and 2 bases at J, with 7 bases between. The germline gives CDR1 GTSNPN, CDR2 SVGIG (reference sequence). The CDR3: CAWSSRPYNSPLHF. DNA for the CDR3: TGTGCCTGGAGTAGCCGGCCCTATAATTCACCCCTCCACTTT. The full variable domain, with the rest looked up from reference TRBV30 and TRBJ1-6, is SQTIHQWPATLVQPVGSPLSLECTVEGTSNPNLYWYRQAAGRGLQLLFYSVGIGQISSEVPQNLSASRPQDRQFILSSKKLLLSDSGFYLCAWSSRPYNSPLHFGNGTRLTVT.